Sequencing of this T cell receptor beta chain was carried out in a study of blood T cell repertoires in COVID-19. Study-wide context: Sample material is recorded as cDNA or gDNA derived from T cells, B-cell-depleted T cells, or PBMCs.

Trimming removed 3 bases from V and 6 bases from J; junction bases left unmatched: 5. The CDR3 length is 15 residues. Germline V lookup: CDR1 KGHSH, CDR2 LQKENI. The authors' processing: It was from reference gene primer amplification that nucleated cell counts were estimated. Clones were sequenced by immunoSEQ multiplex PCR, and TCRdb holds only the in-frame ones, with some missing. For V, J and clone size, that table is used; D and trimming come from the DNA. Here the sample spans over 150,000 clones, around 80% being singletons. The clonotype originates from a man between 45 and 60 years old who had recovered from COVID-19. The sample taken for sequencing was PBMCs or T cells enriched from blood (not recorded which). The rearrangement joins TRBV18 to TRBJ1-6; 7 bases fit TRBD1. CDR3 DNA sequence: TGTGCCAGCTCACCCTCGGGACAGATTAATTCACCCCTCCACTTT. Translating gives CASSPSGQINSPLHF.